Shown below are 27 T cell receptor beta chains from a single sample sequenced in a study of T cell repertoires in cytomegalovirus infection. Each CDR3 protein gets one entry after TCRdb re-called the reads with MiXCR. The table records 100,000 to 120,000 distinct CDR3 sequences, about 30% of them present only once. Their cognate antigens are unknown. The source was CD8+ T cells from cultured PBMCs, collected from culture after CMV antigen stimulation. The receptors were gathered from a human donor in good health (CMV status not recorded). Some clones in this sample may be carry-over from other donors' samples.

This chain connects TRBV12-3 or TRBV12-4 to TRBJ2-7, with 10 bases fitting TRBD1. With V trimmed by 3 bases and J by 4 bases, 9 bases remained unmatched. This CDR3 spans 16 amino acids. The CDR3 DNA reads as TGTGCCAGCAGTTTCACAGGTCCGGGACAGGGGTACGAGCAGTACTTC. Translating it yields CASSFTGPGQGYEQYF.

This clonotype occurred a few times. The CDR3 coding sequence is TGTGCCAGCAGTTACGAACAGACAGGGATAATTCAGAATGAGCAGTTCTTC. This encodes CASSYEQTGIIQNEQFF. The chain recombines TRBV6-2 or TRBV6-3 with TRBJ2-1, with 7 bases fitting TRBD1. Germline V gene lookup returns CDR1 MNHEY and CDR2 SVGEGT. V lost 2 bases, J lost 7 bases, and 14 bases stayed unmatched. The CDR3 is made up of 17 amino acids.

The chain joins TRBV12-3 or TRBV12-4 to TRBJ2-5; D call uncertain. V gave up 5 bases and J gave up 5 bases, with 12 bases separating them. CDR3 size: 13 residues. This chain's CDR3 is CASSPSMVETQYF. CDR3 DNA: TGTGCCAGCAGTCCGAGTATGGTGGAGACCCAGTACTTC.

The rearrangement links TRBV19 to TRBJ2-1, with TRBD1 matching over 8 bases. This CDR3 comprises 16 residues. V dropped 4 bases and J dropped 3; count of bases not matched to a gene: 8. From germline, CDR1 is LNHDA and CDR2 SQIVND (reference sequence). In DNA form, the CDR3 reads TGTGCCAGTAGTAATCCCCGGACAGGGTACTACAATGAGCAGTTCTTC. Translated, it gives CASSNPRTGYYNEQFF.

This clonotype has only a few counts. The gene calls are TRBV4-1 and TRBJ1-2; TRBD1 matches at 8 bases. Trimming took 4 bases from V and 5 from J; bases not matched to a gene: 9. The CDR3 has 15 amino acids. From germline, CDR1 is MGHRA and CDR2 YSYEKL. The CDR3 is CASSPATGDYYGYTF. DNA of the CDR3: TGCGCCAGCAGCCCCGCGACAGGGGACTATTATGGCTACACCTTC.

The CDR3 coding sequence is TGCGCCAGCAGATTCGGGACAGGACTACAAGAGACCCAGTACTTC. The encoded protein is CASRFGTGLQETQYF. This chain links TRBV5-1 with TRBJ2-5; 8 bases fit TRBD1. CDR3 size: 15 residues. V lost 5 bases to trimming and J lost 2 bases; unmatched junction nucleotides: 8. Germline V gene sequence: CDR1 SGHRS, CDR2 YFSETQ.

This clonotype was counted only a few times. The chain couples TRBV9 to TRBJ2-1; 7 bases map to TRBD2. CDR1 and CDR2 (germline): SGDLS, YYNGEE. V shed 4 bases and J 4 bases; nucleotides not matched to a gene: 11. This CDR3 comprises 16 residues. CDR3 in DNA: TGTGCCAGCAGCTTCGATTACGGGGGGATGTACAATGAGCAGTTCTTC. Encoded protein: CASSFDYGGMYNEQFF. The full variable domain, completed using reference TRBV9 and TRBJ2-1, is DSGVTQTPKHLITATGQRVTLRCSPRSGDLSVYWYQQSLDQGLQFLIQYYNGEERAKGNILERFSAQQFPDLHSELNLSSLELGDSALYFCASSFDYGGMYNEQFFGPGTRLTVL.

In its sample, this clonotype was seen a few times. The chain employs TRBV5-1 and TRBJ1-2; tentatively, D is TRBD1 (5 bases). The CDR3 runs to 13 residues. Germline CDR1 SGHRS, CDR2 YFSETQ. V lost 0 bases and J 8 bases, leaving 11 bases between the germline ends. The CDR3 coding sequence is TGCGCCAGCAGCTTGGGGCAGGGCGAAGGCTACACCTTC. It encodes CASSLGQGEGYTF.

The chain couples TRBV27 to TRBJ2-7; D possibly matches TRBD1 or TRBD2 (5 bases each). Trimming pared 1 base from V and 7 bases from J, leaving 20 bases between. Germline V gene sequence: CDR1 MNHEY, CDR2 SMNVEV (reference sequence). This CDR3 region has 16 residues. The CDR3 sequence is CASSLWGTLTSREQYF. CDR3 DNA sequence: TGTGCCAGCAGTTTATGGGGGACCCTTACCTCGAGGGAGCAGTACTTC.

The rearrangement uses TRBV11-2 and TRBJ1-3, with D uncertain. Trimming left V 0 bases short and J 8 bases short, with 23 bases between. Looked up from germline, CDR1 is SGHAT and CDR2 is FQNNGV. The CDR3 has 18 amino acids. CDR3 residues: CASSLDGFQTDRSDTIYF. Written as DNA, the CDR3 is TGTGCCAGCAGCTTAGATGGGTTTCAAACAGATCGATCGGACACCATATATTTT.

There are a few counts of this clonotype. The rearrangement uses TRBV25-1 and TRBJ2-7; D remains ambiguous. Trimming removed 0 bases at V and 0 bases at J, with 9 bases between. CDR1 MGHDK and CDR2 SYGVNS come from the germline V gene. The CDR3 consists of 15 residues. CDR3 residues: CASSEYPVSSYEQYF. CDR3 nucleotide sequence: TGTGCCAGCAGTGAATATCCGGTCAGCTCCTACGAGCAGTACTTC.

The V call is TRBV6-2 or TRBV6-3, the J call TRBJ1-5; maybe TRBD1 (6 bases). The germline V gene encodes CDR1 MNHEY and CDR2 SVGEGT. V lost 6 bases, J lost 5 bases, and 20 bases lay in between. There are 16 residues in the CDR3. As DNA, the CDR3 is TGTGCCAGCAGAAGATTCCCCATCGGGGGCGATCAGCCCCAGCATTTT. This codes for CASRRFPIGGDQPQHF.

This clonotype was picked up a small number of times. The CDR3 coding sequence is TGTGCCAGCAGTCCAATCTCAGGCTATGGCTACACCTTC. Translating gives CASSPISGYGYTF. The rearrangement links TRBV27 to TRBJ1-2; no definite D call. The length of the CDR3 is 13 residues. CDR1 and CDR2 (germline): MNHEY, SMNVEV (reference sequence). Between the trimmed V and J ends, which lost 5 bases and 4 bases, there was a span of 11 bases.

This sequence joins TRBV6-6 and TRBJ1-1; 9 positions match TRBD1. The CDR3 runs to 14 residues. The germline gives CDR1 MNHNY, CDR2 SVGAGI (reference sequence). Trimming removed 7 bases from V and 5 bases from J; junction bases left unmatched: 8. Written as DNA, the CDR3 is TGTGCCAGCACCCCGACAGGGGGTGAAACTGAAGCTTTCTTT. Translated, it gives CASTPTGGETEAFF.

This clonotype was found a few times. This chain links TRBV4-3 with TRBJ2-2, with a possible D match to TRBD2 (6 bases). CDR1 LGHNA and CDR2 YSLEER come from the germline V gene. CDR3 length: 16 residues. Trimming took off 4 bases at V and 4 bases at J, with 16 bases between the two ends. DNA for the CDR3: TGCGCCAGCAGCCTAGCACCCTTCGGGGGCACCGGGGAGCTGTTTTTT. This encodes CASSLAPFGGTGELFF.

The chain links TRBV7-2 to TRBJ1-1; D is perhaps TRBD1 (5 bases). Germline lookup yields CDR1 SGHTA and CDR2 FQGNSA. Trimming left V 4 bases short and J 1 base short, with 16 bases between. CDR3 size: 16 residues. CDR3 bases: TGTGCCAGCAGCTGGGACCCCTTCGAGGGGAACACTGAAGCTTTCTTT. It codes for CASSWDPFEGNTEAFF.

The chain is built from TRBV6-1 and TRBJ2-7, with D possibly matching TRBD1 (6 bases). V dropped 5 bases and J dropped 0 bases, with 11 bases sitting between them. CDR1 and CDR2 (germline): MNHNS, SASEGT. CDR3 length: 14 amino acids. The CDR3 DNA reads as TGTGCCAGCAGTAAGCAGGGGCCCTCCTACGAGCAGTACTTC. Translated, it gives CASSKQGPSYEQYF.

This clonotype has a handful of counts. CDR3 coding DNA: TGTGCCAGCAGCGGCGCAGGGTCTAGCACAGATACGCAGTATTTT. It codes for CASSGAGSSTDTQYF. The V gene is TRBV7-9, the J gene TRBJ2-3; D may be TRBD1 (5 bases). CDR3 size: 15 residues. V lost 5 bases to trimming and J lost 0 bases, with 12 bases between them. The germline V gene has CDR1 SEHNR and CDR2 FQNEAQ (reference sequence).

This chain connects TRBV6-8 to TRBJ2-7, with D maybe TRBD1 (5 bases). The V end was cut by 5 bases, the J end by 3 bases, with 11 bases between. Germline CDR1 and CDR2: MNHGY and SAAAGT. CDR3 size: 13 residues. CDR3: CASSVLQVYEQYF. Written as DNA, the CDR3 is TGTGCCAGCAGTGTCCTACAGGTCTACGAGCAGTACTTC.

The chain uses TRBV4-3 and TRBJ2-1, with 7 nucleotides matching TRBD2. Germline V gene sequence: CDR1 LGHNA, CDR2 YSLEER. J lost 9 bases, V lost 0 bases, and 11 bases had no gene match. The CDR3 runs to 16 residues. CDR3 sequence (DNA): TGCGCCAGCAGCCAAGAGAAGGGACTACCCCCGGGTGAGCAGTTCTTC. It encodes CASSQEKGLPPGEQFF.

The chain joins TRBV6-2 or TRBV6-3 to TRBJ2-7; TRBD1 might be the D (6 bases). Germline lookup yields CDR1 MNHEY and CDR2 SVGEGT. The V and J ends lost 5 bases and 1 base respectively, with 15 bases between them. The CDR3 runs to 15 residues. CDR3 coding DNA: TGTGCCAGCAGTATTACTCTGGGGGCTTCCTACGAGCAGTACTTC. It encodes CASSITLGASYEQYF.

This clonotype was detected a few times. The CDR3 protein is CASSQVEGGDQPQHF. CDR3 DNA sequence: TGCGCCAGCAGCCAAGTAGAGGGAGGCGATCAGCCCCAGCATTTT. The V call is TRBV4-1, the J call TRBJ1-5, with unresolved D. This CDR3 is 15 amino acids long. The germline V gene has CDR1 MGHRA and CDR2 YSYEKL. Trimming removed 1 base from V and 5 bases from J, with 12 bases in between.

This clonotype came up many times. The J gene is TRBJ2-7, the V gene TRBV7-8; TRBD2 aligns across 11 bases. This CDR3 region has 14 residues. The V and J ends lost 5 bases and 5 bases, in that order; junction bases with no gene match: 5. The germline V gene has CDR1 SGHVS and CDR2 FQNEAQ. This CDR3 is CASSAGTSGNEQYF. The CDR3, as DNA: TGTGCCAGCAGCGCCGGGACTAGCGGCAACGAGCAGTACTTC.

The rearrangement uses TRBV7-2 and TRBJ1-5; D is uncertain. The ends were cut back, 1 base at V and 6 bases at J, with 10 bases in the middle. CDR1 is SGHTA, CDR2 FQGNSA, per germline. This CDR3 has 14 residues. The chain's CDR3 is CASSLVPWRQPQHF. CDR3 in DNA: TGTGCCAGCAGCTTAGTTCCATGGCGTCAGCCCCAGCATTTT.

This clonotype was seen a handful of times. The chain uses TRBV11-2 and TRBJ2-3; 9 nucleotides line up with TRBD1. Germline CDR1 SGHAT, CDR2 FQNNGV. With 0 bases clipped from V and 5 bases from J, the junction kept 9 bases outside the gene matches. The CDR3 is 17 amino acids. The chain's CDR3 is CASSLETDRGRRDTQYF. The DNA for the CDR3 is TGTGCCAGCAGCTTAGAAACGGACAGGGGCAGGAGAGATACGCAGTATTTT.

This chain connects TRBV28 to TRBJ1-1; D is unresolved. CDR1 is MDHEN and CDR2 is SYDVKM in the germline V gene. Trimming took 8 bases from V and 5 from J, leaving 18 bases between them. The CDR3 totals 14 residues. CDR3 coding DNA: TGTGCCAGCGCCCCTTTGGACGGGCGAACTGAAGCTTTCTTT. Its protein product is CASAPLDGRTEAFF.

The chain carries TRBV27 and TRBJ1-6; D is unclear. The V end lost 5 bases, the J end lost 7 bases, and 12 bases lay between the germline ends. The CDR3 sequence is 14 residues long. Germline values: CDR1 MNHEY, CDR2 SMNVEV (reference sequence). The CDR3 protein is CASSHGMRNSPLHF. The CDR3 DNA sequence: TGTGCCAGCAGTCACGGCATGAGGAATTCACCCCTCCACTTT.